The rows below give T cell receptor beta chains drawn from one sample of a study of blood T cell repertoires in COVID-19. Using immunoSEQ multiplex PCR, the repertoire was profiled, and TCRdb retains in-frame clones only, with some absent. The sample has more than 85,000 clones; roughly 89% are singletons. The sequenced sample was peripheral blood. These receptors were taken from a man in his sixties or seventies with acute or convalescent COVID-19. Both conserved end residues are part of each CDR3. A D gene is named only where the DNA matches it firmly. The size of a clone is reported for some rows only, either as once, few or many, or as a class for expanded clones.

abundance: -
j_gene: TRBJ1-4
v_gene: TRBV4-3
d_gene: TRBD1
CDR3aa: CASSQETGGAEKLFF
CDR3nt: TGCGCCAGCAGCCAGGAAACAGGGGGCGCGGAAAAACTGTTTTTT

abundance: few
j_gene: TRBJ2-3
v_gene: TRBV24-1
d_gene: TRBD2
CDR3aa: CATSGWTSQRDTDTQYF
CDR3nt: TGTGCCACCAGTGGCTGGACTAGCCAAAGAGACACAGATACGCAGTATTTT

abundance: -
j_gene: TRBJ1-6
v_gene: TRBV3-1/TRBV3-2
d_gene: -
CDR3aa: CASSQDRQSPLHF
CDR3nt: TGTGCCAGCAGCCAAGATCGACAATCACCCCTCCACTTT

abundance: -
j_gene: TRBJ2-3
v_gene: TRBV24-1
d_gene: -
CDR3aa: CATRREPTDTQYF
CDR3nt: TGTGCCACCAGGCGGGAACCCACAGATACGCAGTATTTT

abundance: -
j_gene: TRBJ2-4
v_gene: TRBV5-1
d_gene: -
CDR3aa: CASSLAGGKNIQYF
CDR3nt: TGCGCCAGCAGCTTGGCCGGGGGCAAAAACATTCAGTACTTC

abundance: once
j_gene: TRBJ2-7
v_gene: TRBV6-5
d_gene: -
CDR3aa: CASSYDRGRKGEQYF
CDR3nt: TGTGCCAGCAGTTACGATCGGGGGAGAAAGGGCGAGCAGTACTTC

abundance: -
j_gene: TRBJ1-2
v_gene: TRBV19
d_gene: TRBD1
CDR3aa: CASSMVTGPPRYGYTF
CDR3nt: TGTGCCAGTAGTATGGTGACAGGGCCGCCTCGCTATGGCTACACCTTC

abundance: -
j_gene: TRBJ2-1
v_gene: TRBV24-1
d_gene: TRBD2
CDR3aa: CATSVGTSGSDEQFF
CDR3nt: TGTGCCACCAGTGTAGGGACTAGCGGGAGTGATGAGCAGTTCTTC

abundance: once
j_gene: TRBJ2-7
v_gene: TRBV2
d_gene: -
CDR3aa: CASSEGDNSYEQYF
CDR3nt: TGTGCCAGCAGTGAAGGGGACAACTCCTACGAGCAGTACTTC

abundance: -
j_gene: TRBJ2-7
v_gene: TRBV30
d_gene: -
CDR3aa: CAWGNRPSRYEQYF
CDR3nt: TGTGCCTGGGGTAACAGGCCCTCGCGCTACGAGCAGTACTTC

abundance: -
j_gene: TRBJ1-3
v_gene: TRBV30
d_gene: TRBD1
CDR3aa: CAWRSTGAANTIYF
CDR3nt: TGTGCCTGGAGGTCGACAGGGGCAGCAAACACCATATATTTT

abundance: -
j_gene: TRBJ1-4
v_gene: TRBV25-1
d_gene: TRBD1
CDR3aa: CASSRDRRRGEKLFF
CDR3nt: TGTGCCAGCAGTAGGGACAGGAGACGAGGTGAAAAACTGTTTTTT

abundance: -
j_gene: TRBJ2-7
v_gene: TRBV6-5
d_gene: -
CDR3aa: CASSYSVQGSYEQYF
CDR3nt: TGTGCCAGCAGTTACTCCGTTCAGGGTTCCTACGAGCAGTACTTC

abundance: -
j_gene: TRBJ2-5
v_gene: TRBV2
d_gene: TRBD2
CDR3aa: CASSGWTSGALEETQYF
CDR3nt: TGTGCCAGCAGTGGATGGACTAGCGGGGCCCTCGAAGAGACCCAGTACTTC

abundance: -
j_gene: TRBJ2-5
v_gene: TRBV6-2/TRBV6-3
d_gene: -
CDR3aa: CASSYDPDVRTIVETQYF
CDR3nt: TGTGCCAGCAGTTACGATCCGGACGTTAGGACTATTGTGGAGACCCAGTACTTC

abundance: -
j_gene: TRBJ2-7
v_gene: TRBV9
d_gene: TRBD2
CDR3aa: CASSVTSGRVEQYF
CDR3nt: TGTGCCAGCAGCGTAACTAGCGGGAGAGTCGAGCAGTACTTC

abundance: -
j_gene: TRBJ2-2
v_gene: TRBV1
d_gene: -
CDR3aa: CTSLFGGRDTGELFF
CDR3nt: TGCACCAGCCTCTTTGGCGGGAGAGACACCGGGGAGCTGTTTTTT

abundance: -
j_gene: TRBJ1-5
v_gene: TRBV6-2/TRBV6-3
d_gene: -
CDR3aa: CASSYSDSYQPQHF
CDR3nt: TGTGCCAGCAGTTATTCCGACTCTTATCAGCCCCAGCATTTT

abundance: -
j_gene: TRBJ2-1
v_gene: TRBV6-5
d_gene: -
CDR3aa: CASTPTLAYNEQFF
CDR3nt: TGTGCCAGCACTCCTACATTAGCTTACAATGAGCAGTTCTTC

abundance: -
j_gene: TRBJ2-5
v_gene: TRBV7-2
d_gene: -
CDR3aa: CASSTDRQETQYF
CDR3nt: TGTGCCAGCAGCACGGACAGACAAGAGACCCAGTACTTC

abundance: -
j_gene: TRBJ2-1
v_gene: TRBV24-1
d_gene: -
CDR3aa: CATSDLNSANHNEQFF
CDR3nt: TGTGCCACCAGTGATTTGAACTCCGCCAACCACAATGAGCAGTTCTTC

abundance: -
j_gene: TRBJ2-7
v_gene: TRBV2
d_gene: -
CDR3aa: CASRLSGFEQYF
CDR3nt: TGTGCCAGCAGGCTCTCGGGGTTCGAGCAGTACTTC

abundance: -
j_gene: TRBJ1-2
v_gene: TRBV4-2
d_gene: -
CDR3aa: CASSQEVRPQGYTF
CDR3nt: TGTGCCAGCAGCCAAGAGGTCAGGCCGCAGGGCTACACCTTC

abundance: -
j_gene: TRBJ1-3
v_gene: TRBV19
d_gene: TRBD1
CDR3aa: CASSLGQGAGNTIYF
CDR3nt: TGTGCCAGTAGTTTGGGACAGGGGGCTGGAAACACCATATATTTT

abundance: once
j_gene: TRBJ2-7
v_gene: TRBV7-6
d_gene: -
CDR3aa: CASSLVSQATYEQYF
CDR3nt: TGTGCCAGCAGCTTAGTATCGCAGGCTACCTACGAGCAGTACTTC

abundance: once
j_gene: TRBJ1-2
v_gene: TRBV28
d_gene: -
CDR3aa: CASSPHRTNYGYTF
CDR3nt: TGTGCCAGCAGCCCCCACAGAACTAACTATGGCTACACCTTC